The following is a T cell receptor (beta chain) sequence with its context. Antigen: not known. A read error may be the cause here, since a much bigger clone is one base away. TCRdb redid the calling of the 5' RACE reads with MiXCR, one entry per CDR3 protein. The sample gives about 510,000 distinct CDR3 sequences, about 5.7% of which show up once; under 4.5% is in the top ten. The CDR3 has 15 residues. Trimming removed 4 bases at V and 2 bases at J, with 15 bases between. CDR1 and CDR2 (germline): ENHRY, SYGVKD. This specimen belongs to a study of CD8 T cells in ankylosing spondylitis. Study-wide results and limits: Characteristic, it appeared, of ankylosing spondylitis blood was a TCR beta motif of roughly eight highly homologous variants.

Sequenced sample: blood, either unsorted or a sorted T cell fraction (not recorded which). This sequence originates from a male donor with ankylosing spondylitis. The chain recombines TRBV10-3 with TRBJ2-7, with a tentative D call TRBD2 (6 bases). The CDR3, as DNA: TGTGCCATCAGTGGGTCGGTAGGGAGGACCTACGAGCAGTACTTC. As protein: CAISGSVGRTYEQYF.